These T cell receptor beta chains were read from a single sample in a study of OX40 agonist ivuxolimab in advanced cancers. Some clones are missing from TCRdb's copy, which holds only in-frame ones; the method was immunoSEQ multiplex PCR. The data hold 7,500 to 10,000 clones, with about 85% observed a single time. This specimen consisted of CD4+ or CD8+ T cells sorted from blood, obtained in a trial of the OX40 agonist ivuxolimab. The receptors stem from an adult with an advanced solid tumor such as melanoma, head and neck, liver or kidney cancer. CDR3s include the opening cysteine and the closing phenylalanine or tryptophan. The order of the fields is J gene, V gene, clone size, D gene, CDR3 protein, CDR3 DNA. The D gene is left open where the match is weak. Where a row states a size, it is once, few, many or the class of an expanded clone; other rows omit it.

>TRBJ1-1|TRBV21-1|once|NA
CASSKPPGAPNEAFF
TGTGCCAGCAGCAAGCCCCCGGGGGCGCCGAATGAAGCTTTCTTT
>TRBJ1-2|TRBV27|NA|TRBD1
CASSFLSPRGRDGYTF
TGTGCCAGCAGTTTCCTTTCTCCCAGGGGGCGGGATGGCTACACCTTC
>TRBJ1-3|TRBV5-5|NA|NA
CASSLGQGYGNTIYF
TGTGCCAGCAGCTTGGGGCAGGGCTATGGAAACACCATATATTTT
>TRBJ2-4|TRBV5-1|large|NA
CASSLSPTAGPPKNIQYF
TGCGCCAGCAGCTTGTCACCAACAGCGGGTCCCCCCAAAAACATTCAGTACTTC
>TRBJ1-5|TRBV5-6|once|NA
CASSWGYSEPQHF
TGTGCCAGCAGCTGGGGGTACAGCGAGCCCCAGCATTTT
>TRBJ1-5|TRBV11-3|once|NA
CASSQARGINQPQHF
TGTGCCAGCAGCCAGGCGAGGGGAATCAATCAGCCCCAGCATTTT
>TRBJ1-6|TRBV7-3|NA|NA
CASSGGVGTNSPLHF
TGTGCCAGCAGCGGCGGGGTGGGGACGAATTCACCCCTCCACTTT
>TRBJ1-5|TRBV9|NA|TRBD1
CASSPTGQGYQPQHF
TGTGCCAGCAGCCCAACGGGACAGGGTTATCAGCCCCAGCATTTT
>TRBJ2-7|TRBV5-1|NA|TRBD1
CASSGDSYEQYF
TGCGCCAGCAGCGGGGACAGCTACGAGCAGTACTTC
>TRBJ2-7|TRBV9|NA|NA
CASSADSPDEQYF
TGTGCCAGCAGCGCGGACTCTCCCGACGAGCAGTACTTC